The present T cell receptor beta chain was sequenced within a study of blood T cell repertoires in COVID-19. Produced via immunoSEQ multiplex PCR; TCRdb's table is partial and in-frame only. The table records 200,000 to 300,000 clones, around nine tenths of them present only once. V trimming: 4 bases; J trimming: 5 bases; junction bases outside the gene matches: 9. The CDR3 consists of 15 residues. Germline V gene lookup returns CDR1 SGHNT and CDR2 YYREEE (reference sequence). The Seattle patients joined while their infection was active and were tracked longitudinally afterward. The sequenced material came from peripheral blood. This rearrangement joins TRBV5-4 to TRBJ1-2; 9 positions match TRBD1. The source is a woman aged 55-69 years with COVID-19, enrolled during active disease. CDR3 bases: TGTGCCAGCAGCCTCCCCGGGACAGGGAAGTATGGCTACACCTTC. Translation gives CASSLPGTGKYGYTF.